Following are 18 T cell receptor beta chains from one sample sequenced in a study of cytomegalovirus exposure and HLA in healthy donors. Measured with immunoSEQ multiplex PCR; TCRdb has only the in-frame clones, and not every one. This table has about 360,000 clones, roughly 89% appearing once. Material: PBMCs. The receptors derive from a woman younger than 30 in good health and CMV-seronegative.

The CDR3 bases are TGTGCCAGCAGCCAAGCTGTCGGTTTCTCCTACGAGCAGTACTTC. Protein product: CASSQAVGFSYEQYF. The chain joins TRBV14 to TRBJ2-7; D remains ambiguous. Germline loops: CDR1 SGHDN, CDR2 FVKESK. V was shortened by 1 base and J by 0 bases, with 10 bases between the two germline ends. There are 15 residues in the CDR3.

This chain joins TRBV6-1 and TRBJ2-1; TRBD1 agrees at 7 bases. Unmatched junction bases numbered 16, after V lost 4 bases and J lost 7 bases. Germline V gene data show CDR1 as MNHNS and CDR2 as SASEGT. The CDR3 is 17 residues long. The CDR3 DNA reads as TGTGCCAGCAGTGGACTTTCTGGGACAGCCGGTAGGAATGAGCAGTTCTTC. It translates to CASSGLSGTAGRNEQFF.

The rearrangement uses TRBV5-1 and TRBJ1-1, with D possibly TRBD1 on 6 matching bases. Trimming stripped 4 bases from V and 6 bases from J, with 19 bases between. The V gene's germline CDR1 is SGHRS and CDR2 YFSETQ. This CDR3 has 15 residues. The CDR3, as DNA: TGCGCCAGCAGCGTAGCTTACAGGGTTGGCTCTGAAGCTTTCTTT. Protein product: CASSVAYRVGSEAFF.

The chain joins TRBV6-5 to TRBJ1-2; D is unresolved. Looked up from germline, CDR1 is MNHEY and CDR2 is SVGAGI. Trimming pared 8 bases from V and 4 bases from J, leaving 11 bases between. The CDR3 has 12 amino acids. The CDR3 loop is CASLSRGYGYTF. The DNA for the CDR3 is TGTGCCAGCCTTAGTCGCGGCTATGGCTACACCTTC.

The chain recombines TRBV6-1 with TRBJ2-1, with 10 bases that match TRBD2. The ends lost 7 bases at V and 4 bases at J; junction bases unmatched: 4. The CDR3 spans 14 residues. The germline gives CDR1 MNHNS, CDR2 SASEGT. This chain's CDR3 is CASKLLAGYNEQFF. In DNA form, the CDR3 reads TGTGCCAGCAAGTTACTAGCGGGGTACAATGAGCAGTTCTTC.

The chain employs TRBV7-2 and TRBJ2-7; 7 positions match TRBD2. This CDR3 contains 14 residues. The junction had 10 bases not matched to a gene; V was cut back by 5 bases and J by 6 bases. The germline CDR1 and CDR2 sequences are SGHTA and FQGNSA. The CDR3 spells CASSRGTSGGEQYF. The CDR3 DNA is TGTGCCAGCAGCCGAGGGACCTCGGGAGGCGAGCAGTACTTC.

The chain is built from TRBV19 and TRBJ1-6; no clear D. The germline V gene encodes CDR1 LNHDA and CDR2 SQIVND (reference sequence). The CDR3 has 15 residues. With 5 bases removed from V and 8 bases from J, the gap between germline ends came to 16 bases. This chain's CDR3 is CASSGWRDQDSPLHF. As DNA, the CDR3 is TGTGCCAGTAGTGGGTGGAGGGATCAGGATTCACCCCTCCACTTT.

The chain recombines TRBV28 with TRBJ2-1, with D perhaps TRBD2 (5 bases). The CDR3 has 16 amino acids. Germline CDR1 reads MDHEN; CDR2 reads SYDVKM. V lost 5 bases and J lost 8, with 22 bases in between. The CDR3 protein is CASSSPRTGKRDEQFF. The CDR3 coding sequence is TGTGCCAGCAGTAGTCCTAGGACGGGGAAGAGGGATGAGCAGTTCTTC. Drawing the rest from reference TRBV28 and TRBJ2-1, the complete variable domain is DVKVTQSSRYLVKRTGEKVFLECVQDMDHENMFWYRQDPGLGLRLIYFSYDVKMKEKGDIPEGYSVSREKKERFSLILESASTNQTSMYLCASSSPRTGKRDEQFFGPGTRLTVL.

The chain links TRBV6-6 to TRBJ1-1, with D possibly being TRBD1 (6 bases). The CDR3 extends over 13 amino acids. Germline V gene sequence: CDR1 MNHNY, CDR2 SVGAGI (reference sequence). With 3 bases removed from V and 4 bases from J, the gap between germline ends came to 9 bases. CDR3 DNA sequence: TGTGCCAGCAGTTATACAGGGCCCACTGAAGCTTTCTTT. Translation gives CASSYTGPTEAFF.

The chain combines TRBV6-1 with TRBJ2-1; 11 bases fit TRBD2. V lost 1 base, J lost 3 bases, and 5 bases stayed unmatched. The V gene's germline CDR1 is MNHNS and CDR2 SASEGT. CDR3 length: 17 amino acids. The CDR3 is CASSEGETSGIYNEQFF. The CDR3 nucleotides read TGTGCCAGCAGTGAAGGGGAGACTAGCGGGATCTACAATGAGCAGTTCTTC.

This clone was detected a few times. V usage is TRBV5-1 and J usage is TRBJ1-1; D is unresolved. Germline V gene sequence: CDR1 SGHRS, CDR2 YFSETQ. This CDR3 comprises 13 residues. Deletions cut 4 bases from V and 3 bases from J, with 10 bases between. The CDR3 reads CASSPSSDTEAFF. In DNA, the CDR3 is TGCGCCAGCAGCCCCTCTTCGGACACTGAAGCTTTCTTT.

The table lists this clone with a few counts. The V gene is TRBV5-1, the J gene TRBJ2-7; possibly TRBD1 for D (6 bases). Germline V gene lookup returns CDR1 SGHRS and CDR2 YFSETQ. The CDR3 consists of 13 residues. V was cut by 5 bases and J by 7 bases, with 16 bases left in between. CDR3: CASSTGFSGEQYF. The DNA for the CDR3 is TGCGCCAGCAGTACAGGGTTCTCGGGTGAGCAGTACTTC.

V usage is TRBV6-1 and J usage is TRBJ1-1; D ambiguous. The CDR3 sequence is 14 residues long. Trimming pared 6 bases from V and 3 bases from J, leaving 14 bases between. Germline CDR1 MNHNS, CDR2 SASEGT. CDR3 in amino acids: CASRDDWRDTEAFF. The CDR3 DNA sequence: TGTGCCAGCAGGGACGATTGGCGGGACACTGAAGCTTTCTTT.

This clone was seen just once. The chain has TRBV4-2 and TRBJ2-2, with D possibly being TRBD1 (5 bases). The CDR3 runs 16 residues. The germline CDR1 and CDR2 sequences are LGHNA and YNFKEQ. Trimming removed 4 bases at V and 3 bases at J, with 15 bases between. The CDR3 coding sequence is TGTGCCAGCAGCCTCCCGGGCCTAGGGGACACCGGGGAGCTGTTTTTT. This gives the protein CASSLPGLGDTGELFF.

The rearrangement uses TRBV7-9 and TRBJ1-1; perhaps TRBD1 as D (5 bases). This CDR3 is 15 amino acids long. Germline V gene sequence: CDR1 SEHNR, CDR2 FQNEAQ (reference sequence). V was pared by 5 bases and J by 1 base, with 14 bases between. In DNA form, the CDR3 reads TGTGCCAGCAGCGATCCCGACAGCCCGAACACTGAAGCTTTCTTT. Translation: CASSDPDSPNTEAFF. The full variable domain, with the rest looked up from reference TRBV7-9 and TRBJ1-1, is DTGVSQNPRHKITKRGQNVTFRCDPISEHNRLYWYRQTLGQGPEFLTYFQNEAQLEKSRLLSDRFSAERPKGSFSTLEIQRTEQGDSAMYLCASSDPDSPNTEAFFGQGTRLTVV.

In DNA form, the CDR3 reads TGTGCCAGCACCAAACAGGGACCGCAGTACTTC. It specifies CASTKQGPQYF. The rearrangement joins TRBV28 to TRBJ2-7, with a tentative D call TRBD1 (6 bases). V dropped 7 bases and J dropped 9 bases, with 13 bases sitting between them. Germline values: CDR1 MDHEN, CDR2 SYDVKM. The CDR3 consists of 11 residues.

This chain uses TRBV5-1 with TRBJ2-2; the D gene is possibly TRBD2 (5 bases). CDR1 is SGHRS, CDR2 YFSETQ, per germline. The V end lost 3 bases, the J end lost 5 bases, and 14 bases lay between the germline ends. This CDR3 region has 15 residues. CDR3 sequence: CASSYEGPRTGELFF. The CDR3 nucleotides read TGCGCCAGCAGCTACGAGGGTCCCCGGACCGGGGAGCTGTTTTTT.

This chain connects TRBV4-1 to TRBJ1-1; 8 positions agree with TRBD1. The germline gives CDR1 MGHRA, CDR2 YSYEKL. The CDR3 length is 17 residues. The ends lost 0 bases at V and 2 bases at J; junction bases unmatched: 8. CDR3 region: CASSQDGGRGRNTEAFF. Written as DNA, the CDR3 is TGCGCCAGCAGCCAAGATGGGGGCAGGGGGCGAAACACTGAAGCTTTCTTT.